This T cell receptor beta chain was identified in a study of T-cell memory formation after mild COVID-19. Study outcomes and limitations: Clones that contracted clustered mainly in CM and EM if CD4+ and in EMRA if CD8+.

Note on this clonotype: The antigen is not known.

Via MiXCR, TCRdb re-called the 5' RACE reads, giving one row per CDR3 protein. In the table there are 95,000 to 120,000 distinct CDR3 sequences, 20% to 25% of which are singletons. Germline values: CDR1 MNHEY, CDR2 SVGAGI. V was trimmed by 6 bases and J by 3 bases, leaving 16 bases between them. The CDR3 totals 15 residues. This sequence originates from a man aged 18 to 30 who had mild COVID-19 (a few samples of this study predate the infection). Cell type and time point are not known. Sequences were obtained from PBMCs or a T cell subset sorted from them (not recorded which). V usage is TRBV6-5 and J usage is TRBJ2-3; no definite D call. The DNA of the CDR3 is TGTGCCAGCAGGCTCGGCCCTACCTCGACAGATACGCAGTATTTT. It codes for CASRLGPTSTDTQYF.